The TCR beta chain under discussion was sequenced for a study of post-analysis software for immune sequencing data (dated by TCRdb to about 2015). Turning to the overall study: Disease courses on record covered relapsing-remitting, secondary progressive and progressive-relapsing multiple sclerosis, though some patients had no subtype annotation. The patient repertoires were compared against more than 10 previously published healthy control repertoires obtained from donors aged about 6 to 26 years. A subset of samples was prepared in parallel using single-end sample barcoding, then pooled and co-amplified after Illumina adapter ligation.

To demonstrate the VDJtools post-analysis software, the study profiled TCR beta repertoires from the peripheral blood of about a dozen young patients with multiple sclerosis. Multiple sclerosis patients were children and adolescents aged about 6 to 16 years. CDR1 and CDR2 are read off the germline V gene as SGHAT and FQNNGV. The junction carries 13 bases between V and J, which are trimmed by 5 bases and 5 bases respectively. Counted from cysteine to phenylalanine, this CDR3 has 14 amino acids. The kept DNA is CDR3 alone, 42 bases in frame from the first base. This clonotype has only a few counts. No antigen is known for it. The sample holds no much larger clone one base away, and base qualities are not on file. Findings and caveats that apply to the study as a whole: Direct clustering with F measure revealed strong co-clustering of samples prepared in the same batch, which led to a batch-effect correction. Four to six TRBV segments, including TRBV5-6, TRBV5-1 and TRBV20-1, were significantly more frequent in patients than controls. The control group was slightly older than the multiple sclerosis patient group. Significantly lower normalized Chao1 diversity was found in multiple sclerosis patients than in controls, suggesting substantial peripheral T-cell clonal expansion.

Library construction relied on PCR. Sequenced on an Illumina HiSeq 2500. To reduce PCR and sequencing biases, unique molecular identifiers were incorporated into the TCR beta cDNA libraries. Per 1 to 10 million input T cells, roughly 500,000 cDNA molecules were obtained, such that each molecule approximated one T cell. The patient libraries were prepared and sequenced with the same protocol used for the earlier healthy control dataset. Within a given batch, samples were prepared together, multiplexed and sequenced on the same HiSeq lane. In the original analysis: MIGEC was used to process the raw barcoded reads, and molecular identifier groups with only a single read were discarded before consensus assembly and CDR3 extraction. VDJtools was used for post-analysis of the clonotype tables, with diversity normalized by down-sampling every dataset to the smallest sample size. Repertoire overlap clustering matched CDR3 amino acid but not nucleotide sequences to correct batch-related cross-sample contamination. Clones were called with MiXCR by TCRdb after fastp trimmed the public reads at Q25, and only in-frame beta chains were retained. One record per CDR3 amino acid sequence lists the most common genes and DNA. TCRdb, not the authors, supplied the V and J calls. For this sample the table gives under 900,000 distinct CDR3 sequences, of which roughly 58% were detected only once. Approximately 4.5% of the sample rests with the top ten.

The TCR originated in a girl aged 5 to 17 with multiple sclerosis. The sample taken for sequencing was blood. The chain couples TRBV11-2 to TRBJ2-1; TRBD2 is a possible D gene, resting on 6 matching bases. The DNA sequence is TGTGCCAGCAGCGTTAGGGACTTAAACAATGAGCAGTTCTTC. Its protein product is CASSVRDLNNEQFF.